This T cell receptor beta chain comes out of a study of blood T cell repertoires in COVID-19. About the research overall: Italy, Spain and the United States were the sources of the convalescent and acute COVID-19 samples.

The germline V gene encodes CDR1 GTSNPN and CDR2 SVGIG (reference sequence). J lost 3 bases, V lost 2 bases, and 2 bases had no gene match. The CDR3 contains 15 residues. Participants spanned ages about 18 to 90 years and resided in roughly 22 US areas. Which cohort a participant joined came from the clinical history participants gave. Here immunoSEQ multiplex PCR was the method, and the copy in TCRdb shows in-frame clones only, minus some. In the table there are 350,000 to 550,000 clones, about 90% of which are singletons. Sequencing was carried out using PBMCs or T cells enriched from blood (not recorded which). The chain employs TRBV30 and TRBJ2-3, with 13 bases fitting TRBD2. This clonotype was sampled from a woman under 30 with acute COVID-19. CDR3 bases: TGTGCCTGGAGTCGACTAGCGGGAGGAACAGATACGCAGTATTTT. It yields the protein CAWSRLAGGTDTQYF.